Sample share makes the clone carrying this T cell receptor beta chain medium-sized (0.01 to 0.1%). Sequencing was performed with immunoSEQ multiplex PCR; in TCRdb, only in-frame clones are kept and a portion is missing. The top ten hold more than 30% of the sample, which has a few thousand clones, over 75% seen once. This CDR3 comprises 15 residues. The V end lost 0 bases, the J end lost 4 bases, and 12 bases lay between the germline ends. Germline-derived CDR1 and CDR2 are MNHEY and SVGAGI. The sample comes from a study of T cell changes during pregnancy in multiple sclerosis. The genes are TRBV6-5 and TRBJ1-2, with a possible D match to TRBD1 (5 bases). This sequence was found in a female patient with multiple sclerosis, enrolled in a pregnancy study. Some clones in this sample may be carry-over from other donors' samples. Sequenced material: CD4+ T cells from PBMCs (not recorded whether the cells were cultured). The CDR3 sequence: CASSYSGSGGYGYTF. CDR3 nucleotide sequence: TGTGCCAGCAGTTACTCAGGATCCGGGGGCTATGGCTACACCTTC.